This T cell receptor beta chain emerged from a study of blood T cell repertoires in COVID-19. The wider study: COVID-19 samples from acute and convalescent phases originated in the United States, Italy and Spain.

The CDR3 runs to 15 residues. With 4 bases removed from V and 9 bases from J, the gap between germline ends came to 21 bases. CDR1 and CDR2 (germline): SGHTA, FQGNSA. This table comes from immunoSEQ multiplex PCR, and its TCRdb copy is limited to in-frame clones, with some not included. The table shows 150,000 to 200,000 clones, with roughly 90% occurring only once. Each participant's cohort was designated according to participant-reported clinical history. Among Cohort 3 donors, those recovered had two negative PCRs, clearance, or symptom resolution. This sequence joins TRBV7-2 and TRBJ1-2; tentative D call: TRBD1 (6 bases). The sample taken for sequencing was PBMCs or T cells enriched from blood (not recorded which). The sequence derives from a woman aged 50 to 60 who had recovered from COVID-19. The CDR3 coding sequence is TGTGCCAGCAGCTCACGAGAACCCCTCGGGACACGCTACACCTTC. Translating gives CASSSREPLGTRYTF.